One and the same sample provided the 8 T cell receptor beta chains below, sequenced in a study of graft-versus-host responses after intestinal transplantation. These receptors' targets are unknown. Method: immunoSEQ multiplex PCR; TCRdb's copy keeps in-frame clones and lacks some. The sample has 45,000 to 60,000 clones; about nine tenths are singletons. The material sequenced was unstimulated CD4+ T cells sorted from spleen or lymph node cells, taken before transplant. The receptors were gathered from a human donor who was the organ donor for an intestinal transplant.

This clone appeared once. This chain joins TRBV15 and TRBJ2-7; 9 positions agree with TRBD2. The CDR3 has 18 amino acids. Per the germline V gene, CDR1 is LNHNV and CDR2 is YYDKDF (reference sequence). V dropped 1 base and J dropped 0; count of bases not matched to a gene: 10. DNA of the CDR3: TGTGCCACCAGCAGAGTTCGTAGCGGGAGAGCAGTCTCCTACGAGCAGTACTTC. This sequence encodes CATSRVRSGRAVSYEQYF. Filled out from reference TRBV15 and TRBJ2-7, the complete variable domain reads DAMVIQNPRYQVTQFGKPVTLSCSQTLNHNVMYWYQQKSSQAPKLLFHYYDKDFNNEADTPDNFQSRRPNTSFCFLDIRSPGLGDTAMYLCATSRVRSGRAVSYEQYFGPGTRLTVT.

The chain employs TRBV6-5 and TRBJ2-5, with 9 nucleotides matching TRBD1. Trimming cost V 6 bases and J 1 base; bases outside gene matches: 6. The CDR3 is 15 amino acids. CDR1 is MNHEY and CDR2 is SVGAGI in the germline V gene. The CDR3 sequence is CASRWTGEGQETQYF. In nucleotides, the CDR3 is TGTGCCAGCAGATGGACAGGGGAGGGCCAAGAGACCCAGTACTTC.

This clone was picked up a small number of times. The chain has TRBV5-1 and TRBJ1-1; D is undetermined. The V gene lost 4 bases and the J gene lost 6 bases, with 13 bases spanning the gap. The CDR3 has 13 residues. In germline, CDR1 is SGHRS, CDR2 YFSETQ. The CDR3 here is CASSLERHSEAFF. Here the CDR3 DNA reads TGCGCCAGCAGCCTAGAACGACATTCTGAAGCTTTCTTT.

The chain has TRBV4-3 and TRBJ1-2; 9 bases agree with TRBD1. The trim removed 4 bases at V and 7 bases at J, leaving 7 bases unmatched. CDR3 length: 14 residues. Germline CDR1 and CDR2: LGHNA and YSLEER. DNA for the CDR3: TGCGCCAGCAGCCCCCGGGACAGGGTCTCTGGCTACACCTTC. As protein: CASSPRDRVSGYTF.

The rearrangement joins TRBV5-4 to TRBJ1-2; no clear D. CDR1 SGHNT and CDR2 YYREEE come from the germline V gene (reference sequence). There are 14 residues in the CDR3. The V gene lost 0 bases and the J gene lost 6 bases, with 12 bases spanning the gap. The CDR3 DNA reads TGTGCCAGCAGCTTGGCCATGGAGGCGGATGGCTACACCTTC. This encodes CASSLAMEADGYTF.

This chain joins TRBV5-3 and TRBJ1-2; 7 positions agree with TRBD1. TRBV5-3 is an ORF, with its function uncertain. V dropped 0 bases and J dropped 6; count of bases not matched to a gene: 8. The CDR3 runs to 15 residues. CDR3 coding DNA: TGTGCCAGAAGCTTGGGACAGGGTGGGGAGGATGGCTACACCTTC. Translated, it gives CARSLGQGGEDGYTF.

J is TRBJ2-7 and V is TRBV7-6; TRBD2 aligns across 15 bases. There are 14 residues in the CDR3. The germline CDR1 and CDR2 sequences are SGHVS and FNYEAQ. With 4 bases clipped from V and 7 bases from J, the junction kept 2 bases outside the gene matches. This chain's CDR3 is CASSSGTSGREQYF. In DNA, the CDR3 is TGTGCCAGCAGCTCCGGGACTAGCGGGAGGGAGCAGTACTTC.

Regarding this clone: At one boundary the junction diverges from the germline segment, which might be a read error. The rearrangement joins TRBV4-2 to TRBJ1-4; TRBD1 matches 9 bases. CDR1 is LGHNA and CDR2 is YNFKEQ in the germline V gene. This CDR3 spans 16 amino acids. Written as DNA, the CDR3 is TGTGCCAACAGCCAAATCCCGGGACAGGGTAGTGAAAAACTGTTTTTT. Its protein is CANSQIPGQGSEKLFF.